This TCR beta chain was recovered during a study of OX40 agonist ivuxolimab in advanced cancers. Study at large: A mean age of roughly 62 years, range 23 to 79, was recorded, and 70% to 85% were male. Study observations and caveats: Expanded clones were, on average, more numerous in CD8+ T cells than in CD4+. Antigen specificity was not determined for the expanded peripheral T cells.

This clone was detected a few times. Its antigen remains unidentified. Germline V gene data show CDR1 as MGHDK and CDR2 as SYGVNS. The CDR3 consists of 15 residues. V shed 2 bases and J shed 1 base, with 11 bases lying between them. Profiled with immunoSEQ multiplex PCR; TCRdb holds only in-frame clones, not every one. The sample consists of 30,000 to 40,000 clones, over 60% of them appearing once. V usage is TRBV25-1 and J usage is TRBJ1-1, with D tentatively TRBD1 (5 bases). This receptor was identified in an adult with an advanced solid tumor such as melanoma, head and neck, liver or kidney cancer. This sample comprised CD4+ or CD8+ T cells sorted from blood, obtained in a trial of the OX40 agonist ivuxolimab. The CDR3 reads CASSELGDSNTEAFF. The CDR3 region has the DNA TGTGCCAGCAGTGAACTGGGGGATTCGAACACTGAAGCTTTCTTT.